This T cell receptor beta chain originates from a study of blood T cell repertoires in COVID-19. Authors' methods: Estimation of nucleated cell counts relied on the amplification of reference gene primers. Here immunoSEQ multiplex PCR was the method, and the copy in TCRdb shows in-frame clones only, minus some. V, J and clone size derive from that table, while D and trimming were established from the DNA sequence. The sample shows approximately 220,000 clones, 85% to 90% of them seen only once. In germline, CDR1 is MDHEN, CDR2 SYDVKM. The CDR3 length is 12 residues. The germline V and J ends were trimmed by 5 bases and 12 bases, with 11 bases remaining between them.

The V and J genes are TRBV28 and TRBJ1-6; possible D gene TRBD1, 6 bases. The sequenced sample consisted of PBMCs or T cells enriched from blood (not recorded which). The source is a woman in her late teens or twenties in a cohort exposed to, infected with or recovered from COVID-19 (not recorded which). The CDR3, as DNA: TGTGCCAGCAGTCCCACAGGGCTACCCCTCCACTTT. Translated: CASSPTGLPLHF.